This is a list of T cell receptor beta chains from one sample in a study of cytomegalovirus exposure and HLA in healthy donors. Using immunoSEQ multiplex PCR, the repertoire was profiled, and TCRdb retains in-frame clones only, with some absent. Of approximately 110,000 clones in the sample, 76% were seen once. The sequencing sample was made of PBMCs. These receptor sequences come from a man between 35 and 55 years old in good health and CMV-seropositive. CDR3s include the opening cysteine and the closing phenylalanine or tryptophan. D genes are given only for firm matches.

d_gene: TRBD2; v_gene: TRBV9; j_gene: TRBJ2-7; CDR3aa: CASSVEGTRWYEQYF; CDR3nt: TGTGCCAGCAGCGTAGAGGGGACTAGATGGTACGAGCAGTACTTC
d_gene: TRBD2; v_gene: TRBV27; j_gene: TRBJ2-7; CDR3aa: CASSFGGFRSRNSYEQYF; CDR3nt: TGTGCCAGCAGCTTCGGGGGGTTTAGGTCCAGAAACTCCTACGAGCAGTACTTC
d_gene: .; v_gene: TRBV6-1; j_gene: TRBJ2-4; CDR3aa: CASGNSGYKNIQYF; CDR3nt: TGTGCCAGCGGAAATTCGGGTTACAAAAACATTCAGTACTTC
d_gene: TRBD2; v_gene: TRBV9; j_gene: TRBJ2-7; CDR3aa: CASSVGGTSFEQYF; CDR3nt: TGTGCCAGCAGCGTAGGTGGGACTAGCTTCGAGCAGTACTTC
d_gene: TRBD2; v_gene: TRBV27; j_gene: TRBJ2-3; CDR3aa: CASSPIGGAGVGDTQYF; CDR3nt: TGTGCCAGCAGTCCCATCGGGGGAGCGGGAGTTGGAGATACGCAGTATTTT
d_gene: .; v_gene: TRBV7-9; j_gene: TRBJ2-7; CDR3aa: CASSFGAYEQYF; CDR3nt: TGTGCCAGCAGCTTTGGAGCTTACGAGCAGTACTTC
d_gene: TRBD1; v_gene: TRBV5-1; j_gene: TRBJ1-2; CDR3aa: CASSSSGTGEGYGYTF; CDR3nt: TGCGCCAGCAGCTCCTCCGGGACAGGAGAGGGCTATGGCTACACCTTC
d_gene: .; v_gene: TRBV30; j_gene: TRBJ1-4; CDR3aa: CAWSGGGSNEKLFF; CDR3nt: TGTGCCTGGAGTGGTGGGGGGTCTAATGAAAAACTGTTTTTT
d_gene: TRBD1; v_gene: TRBV27; j_gene: TRBJ1-4; CDR3aa: CATRTGFEKLFF; CDR3nt: TGTGCCACCCGGACAGGTTTCGAAAAACTGTTTTTT
d_gene: .; v_gene: TRBV7-2; j_gene: TRBJ1-2; CDR3aa: CASSLLGGANGYTF; CDR3nt: TGTGCCAGCAGCTTACTCGGGGGGGCGAACGGCTACACCTTC